This paragraph reports one T cell receptor beta chain. This clonotype was seen repeatedly, ten times or more. The antigen this receptor binds is unknown. No much larger clone is present one base from it, and per-base qualities are unavailable. As encoded in the germline V gene, CDR1 is SGHDT while CDR2 is YYEEEE. V and J are trimmed by 4 bases and 3 bases, and the gene matches miss 7 bases of the junction. Reading from cysteine to phenylalanine, the CDR3 counts 16 amino acids. Just the 48-base CDR3 DNA is kept, in frame starting at base 1. This specimen belongs to a study of T-cell memory formation after mild COVID-19 (dated by TCRdb to 2020 to 2023). As for the study more broadly: Most TCR sequence clusters were specific to one of the two donors. In two donors, T-cell clones that expanded and contracted after mild COVID-19 were followed by sequencing TCRalpha and TCRbeta repertoires longitudinally. Two young, previously healthy adult volunteers, one female and one male, were included in the cohort. Overall study results and their limits: SARS-CoV-2 specificity of the second-wave clones peaking on day 37 was not confirmed. Balanced CD4/CD8 phenotypes were observed for clones contracting from day 15 to 85, whereas a bias towards CD4+ was observed for a second wave of clones expanding from day 15 to 37. Only two mild cases were covered by the study, and larger cohorts that include severe cases with pre-infection samples were considered necessary. Some responding clones were found in pre-infection memory, which suggests that pre-existing cross-reactive memory T cells took part in the SARS-CoV-2 response. Contracting CD4+ clones were found mainly in CM and EM memory subsets, while CD8+ clones were enriched in EMRA.

Sequencing was carried out with an Illumina NovaSeq 6000. cDNA libraries for TCRalpha and TCRbeta were prepared by 5'RACE using constant-segment primers, with sample barcodes and unique molecular identifiers added. Trizol reagent was used to extract RNA from every sample. Libraries were amplified in two PCR steps, with a second sample barcode and Illumina TruSeq adapters added in the second step. Sequencing of libraries was performed on an Illumina NovaSeq with 2 x 150 bp paired-end reads. Regarding the original processing steps: With migec v1.2.7, reads were demultiplexed and then collapsed into UMI-guided consensus sequences. Using mixcr v2.1.11, the UMI consensuses were aligned to TRA and TRB V and J templates and assembled into clonotypes. Expanded or contracted clonotypes were those called significant by both edgeR and NoisET, with noise models trained on biological replicates. For edgeR calls, the cutoffs were a false discovery rate-adjusted p below 0.01 and a log2 fold-change threshold of 1. As an exploratory analysis of dynamics, max-normalized trajectories of the 1000 most abundant clonotypes were examined by PCA with hierarchical clustering. Each responding clone was given a CD4 or CD8 phenotype based on the CD4+ and CD8+ repertoires, which had been sequenced separately. TCRdb reprocessing: public reads trimmed at Q25 with fastp, clones called with MiXCR, in-frame beta chains kept. CDR3 protein duplicates are merged, each entry listing the most common genes and DNA. TCRdb, not the original authors, processed these V and J calls. Within this sample are hundreds of thousands of distinct CDR3 sequences, with roughly 15% of them counted one time only. The ten top clones hold over 20% of the sample.

PBMCs were isolated by Ficoll-Paque density gradient centrifugation. The clonotype was recovered from a man younger than 35 who had mild COVID-19 (a few samples of this study predate the infection). The sample titles of this study are shuffled in the database, so cell type and time point are left out; the donor was told from shared clones. Sequenced: PBMCs or a T cell subset sorted from them (not recorded which). The sequence links TRBV5-6 to TRBJ1-4; 9 bases in the junction line up with TRBD1. The DNA sequence is as follows: TGTGCCAGCAGCCTACTACAGGGGGCAGCTAATGAAAAACTGTTTTTT. It codes for CASSLLQGAANEKLFF.